These 2 T cell receptor beta chains were sequenced from one sample in a study of CD8 T cells in ankylosing spondylitis (dated by TCRdb to 2016 to 2017). Library method: 5' RACE. The sequencer listed for this sample is Illumina HiSeq 2500. The public reads were reprocessed in TCRdb via fastp at Q25 and MiXCR, keeping in-frame beta chains. Each entry is one CDR3 protein sequence, shown with its most common DNA and genes. The sample table records about 220,000 distinct CDR3 sequences; about 10% of these occur just once. In total, the top ten clones hold roughly a fifth of the sample. The sample consisted of blood, either unsorted or a sorted T cell fraction (not recorded which). These receptor sequences come from a male donor with ankylosing spondylitis or in good health (not recorded which).

As regards this clonotype: A clone one base away is much larger, so this may be a read error. V usage is TRBV24-1 and J usage is TRBJ1-1, with a tentative D call TRBD1 (5 bases). The CDR3 runs to 14 residues. Germline CDR1 KGHDR, CDR2 SFDVKD. The ends were cut back, 5 bases at V and 2 bases at J, with 11 bases in the middle. DNA of the CDR3: TGTGCCACCAGTGTTGGGGGTTCCAACACTGAAGCTTTCTTT. As protein: CATSVGGSNTEAFF.

This clonotype was seen ten or more times. The CDR3 loop is CASSLERQTTEQYF. DNA for the CDR3: TGTGCCAGCAGCTTGGAGAGACAGACCACCGAGCAGTACTTC. The chain recombines TRBV7-9 with TRBJ2-7, with TRBD1 as a possible D gene (5 bases). Germline loops: CDR1 SEHNR, CDR2 FQNEAQ (reference sequence). CDR3 size: 14 residues. With 3 bases removed from V and 6 bases from J, the gap between germline ends came to 15 bases.